This is a list of T cell receptor beta chains from one sample in a study of T cells in Graves' hyperthyroidism and ophthalmopathy. MiXCR, applied by TCRdb to the multiplex PCR reads, yields one record per CDR3 protein. The data contain a few hundred thousand distinct CDR3 sequences, around 19% of them singletons. Sequenced sample: blood. These receptors were taken from a man aged 45-60 years with Graves' ophthalmopathy. Both conserved end residues are part of each CDR3. Fields, in order: D gene, J gene, V gene, clone size, CDR3 length, CDR3 protein, CDR3 DNA. The D gene is left open where the match is weak. The size entry is marked missing in some rows and otherwise reads once, few, many or a size class.

-,TRBJ1-1,TRBV19,-,15,CASSIPRWGGAEAFF,TGTGCCAGTAGTATCCCGCGCTGGGGGGGCGCTGAAGCTTTCTTT
TRBD1,TRBJ1-5,TRBV7-3,many,14,CASSLETGKQPQHF,TGTGCCAGCAGCCTTGAGACAGGGAAACAGCCCCAGCATTTT
-,TRBJ1-4,TRBV28,few,12,CASLGLGEKLFF,TGTGCCAGCCTGGGCCTTGGGGAAAAACTGTTTTTT
TRBD2,TRBJ2-2,TRBV2,many,14,CASATSGYTGELFF,TGTGCCAGCGCGACTAGCGGATACACCGGGGAGCTGTTTTTT
-,TRBJ1-4,TRBV3-1,few,14,CASSTRGTNEKLFF,TGTGCCAGCAGCACCCGAGGCACTAATGAAAAACTGTTTTTT
-,TRBJ1-3,TRBV11-2,many,12,CASSLAGTVLYF,TGTGCCAGCAGCTTAGCCGGGACGGTGCTCTATTTT
-,TRBJ2-7,TRBV14,-,14,CASSQLQGNNEQYF,TGTGCCAGCAGCCAACTACAGGGTAACAACGAGCAGTACTTC
-,TRBJ2-2,TRBV6-5,-,16,CASSSPRGEGTGELFF,TGTGCCAGCAGTTCACCCAGGGGGGAGGGCACCGGGGAGCTGTTTTTT
-,TRBJ2-5,TRBV29-1,few,12,CSVSGFGETQYF,TGCAGCGTTTCGGGGTTCGGAGAGACCCAGTACTTC
TRBD2,TRBJ2-3,TRBV11-2,many,16,CASRSLVGTSGRTQYF,TGTGCCAGTCGCAGCTTAGTCGGGACTAGCGGTCGTACGCAGTATTTT
TRBD1,TRBJ1-2,TRBV29-1,many,14,CSVGPGTDLNGYTF,TGCAGCGTGGGTCCCGGGACAGATCTTAATGGCTACACCTTC
-,TRBJ2-7,TRBV27,few,12,CASSSRVGEQYF,TGTGCCAGCAGTTCCAGGGTAGGCGAGCAGTACTTC
-,TRBJ1-3,TRBV3-1,many,12,CASSQDGLTIYF,TGTGCCAGCAGCCAGGACGGCTTGACCATATATTTT
-,TRBJ2-5,TRBV12-3/TRBV12-4,many,13,CATSRQVGETQYF,TGTGCCACCAGCCGACAGGTGGGAGAGACCCAGTACTTC
-,TRBJ2-7,TRBV20-1,few,13,CSARDLRVYEQYF,TGCAGTGCTAGAGATTTAAGGGTCTACGAGCAGTACTTC
-,TRBJ2-1,TRBV5-1,few,15,CASSSGPESGNEQFF,TGCGCCAGCAGCTCCGGTCCTGAGAGCGGCAATGAGCAGTTCTTC
-,TRBJ1-1,TRBV2,many,14,CASNNPLRGTEAFF,TGTGCCAGCAACAACCCCCTTAGGGGCACTGAAGCTTTCTTT
-,TRBJ1-1,TRBV20-1,many,13,CSAPTVVSTEAFF,TGCAGTGCCCCCACCGTGGTTTCCACTGAAGCTTTCTTT
-,TRBJ2-2,TRBV15,few,17,CATSSPRTGRGTGELFF,TGTGCCACCAGCAGCCCACGGACGGGTCGGGGGACCGGGGAGCTGTTTTTT
-,TRBJ1-2,TRBV7-9,-,14,CASSFVFLNYGYTF,TGTGCCAGCAGCTTTGTCTTCCTCAACTATGGCTACACCTTC